The source of this T cell receptor beta chain is a study of T cell responses to AZD1222 COVID-19 vaccine (dated by TCRdb to 2020 to 2022). Concerning the study at large: A total of 230 to 250 trial participants underwent TCR sequencing, of whom under 220 had received two doses of AZD1222 and about 26 had received two doses of the MenACWY control vaccine. Enrollment into the trials was organized by age into subgroups of 18-55, 56-69 and 70-plus years, and those subgroups contained 148, 28 and 57 TCR-sequenced participants, respectively. Overall results and qualifications from the work: Participants were mostly white British and included more females than males, and it was suggested by the authors that clonal diversity may have been underestimated. After two AZD1222 doses, both the breadth and the depth of spike-specific TCRs were significantly higher than at day 0 and than in MenACWY recipients. Nearly half of unique spike-specific TCRs reportedly recognized epitopes outside regions mutated in the B.1.351 and B.1.1.7 variants. Because no samples from the day 14 peak response were available, repertoires could be characterized only after the peak T cell response. Conclusions about previously exposed vaccinees are limited because only a handful of AZD1222 recipients were SARS-CoV-2 seropositive at baseline. CD4 TCRs associated with the vaccine covered the entire spike protein, and the dominant responses were in regions 160-218 and 743-854. The 56-69-year group was small, and its depth increase did not reach significance, likely because of low power.

The time point label for this specimen denotes: about 28 days (+/-7) after the second vaccine dose. AZD1222 recipients whose second dose came at about 4 weeks and those whose second dose came at about 12 weeks were combined into one group, since spike-specific TCR depth and breadth did not differ between the two schedules. The vaccinee samples were drawn from two UK trials, COV001 and COV002, one of which was a single-blind randomized controlled phase 2/3 trial testing AZD1222 (ChAdOx1 nCoV-19) in healthy adults. For TCRbeta chain sequencing, PBMC samples were collected from trial participants at day 0 and at day 28 after the second dose. The CDR3 regions of human TCRbeta chains were subjected to immunosequencing. Regarding the original processing steps: Repertoire TCRs were matched against a reference library of SARS-CoV-2-specific TCRs generated with the MIRA antigen-specificity platform. Breadth was defined as the fraction of unique TCRs that were SARS-CoV-2-associated, and depth was defined as the fraction of total T cells that were SARS-CoV-2-associated. Using the MIRA data, each spike-specific TCR was mapped to the spike region that the TCR reacts to and placed in a CD4 or CD8 class. Log10-transformed breadth and depth values were compared by one-way ANOVA with Sidak's multiple comparisons tests. TCRdb holds this immuneACCESS table with in-frame rearrangements only. Some clones are missing; in checked studies, unresolved V genes explain under half, and the rest has no known cause. That table supplies the V and J calls and clone size; D and trimming were determined from the DNA. Recorded for this sample are about 140,000 clones; 80% to 95% of them occurred a single time. Jointly, the top ten make up 3.5% to 4.5% of the sample.

Regarding this clone: Its antigen is not yet known. No much larger clonotype is one base removed from it; base qualities were not supplied.

Between the V and J ends, shortened by 6 bases and 0 bases respectively, the junction contains 8 bases. CDR1 and CDR2, looked up from the germline V gene, are MRHNA and SNTAGT. The CDR3 has 13 amino acids, counting the end cysteine and phenylalanine. Of all the DNA, just the CDR3 is kept, 39 bases in frame from base 1. The clonotype originates from an adult who received the AZD1222 COVID-19 vaccine. The sequence links TRBV6-4 to TRBJ2-5, with the D gene not confidently named. This specimen was peripheral blood, taken 28 days after the second AZD1222 dose. The DNA is as follows: TGTGCCAGCAGCCGGACGGACCAAGAGACCCAGTACTTC. Its translation reads: CASSRTDQETQYF.